This is a list of T cell receptor beta chains from one sample in a study of blood T cell repertoires in COVID-19. Sequenced by immunoSEQ multiplex PCR; TCRdb stores in-frame clones only, minus some. The repertoire holds about 230,000 clones, roughly 85% seen once, with 2% to 3% in the top ten. The sequenced sample consisted of peripheral blood. The origin of the receptors is a woman aged 70-85 years with active or convalescent COVID-19. CDR3s include the opening cysteine and the closing phenylalanine or tryptophan. D genes are given only for firm matches. A clone size is listed for some rows: how often the clone was seen (once, few, many), or a class if it is expanded.

v_gene: TRBV9
j_gene: TRBJ1-1
d_gene: NA
abundance: NA
CDR3aa: CASSVQGFGNTEAFF
CDR3nt: TGTGCCAGCAGCGTACAGGGATTTGGGAACACTGAAGCTTTCTTT

v_gene: TRBV4-1
j_gene: TRBJ2-6
d_gene: TRBD1
abundance: NA
CDR3aa: CASSRSDRGITGANVLTF
CDR3nt: TGCGCCAGCAGCCGGTCCGACAGGGGCATTACTGGGGCCAACGTCCTGACTTTC

v_gene: TRBV6-2/TRBV6-3
j_gene: TRBJ2-7
d_gene: NA
abundance: NA
CDR3aa: CASSPWGGHEQYF
CDR3nt: TGTGCCAGCAGCCCCTGGGGGGGCCACGAGCAGTACTTC

v_gene: TRBV19
j_gene: TRBJ1-5
d_gene: TRBD1
abundance: NA
CDR3aa: CASSIDPPGTGDRPQHF
CDR3nt: TGTGCCAGTAGTATAGACCCCCCAGGGACAGGGGATCGGCCCCAGCATTTT

v_gene: TRBV10-3
j_gene: TRBJ1-2
d_gene: NA
abundance: NA
CDR3aa: CAISEQPGRFYGYTF
CDR3nt: TGTGCCATCAGTGAGCAGCCAGGGCGCTTCTATGGCTACACCTTC

v_gene: TRBV24-1
j_gene: TRBJ2-3
d_gene: NA
abundance: once
CDR3aa: CATSDLGGSTTDTQYF
CDR3nt: TGTGCCACCAGTGATTTGGGGGGGTCTACCACAGATACGCAGTATTTT

v_gene: TRBV5-1
j_gene: TRBJ1-6
d_gene: NA
abundance: NA
CDR3aa: CASSLETGGNNSPLHF
CDR3nt: TGCGCCAGCAGCTTGGAGACGGGAGGGAATAATTCACCCCTCCACTTT

v_gene: TRBV29-1
j_gene: TRBJ1-2
d_gene: NA
abundance: NA
CDR3aa: CSPPGSQEVGYTF
CDR3nt: TGCAGCCCCCCCGGCTCGCAGGAGGTTGGCTACACCTTC

v_gene: TRBV29-1
j_gene: TRBJ2-1
d_gene: TRBD1
abundance: NA
CDR3aa: CSVGTGGFDEQFF
CDR3nt: TGCAGCGTCGGGACAGGGGGATTTGATGAGCAGTTCTTC

v_gene: TRBV27
j_gene: TRBJ1-5
d_gene: NA
abundance: NA
CDR3aa: CASSPSDVSNQPQHF
CDR3nt: TGTGCCAGCAGTCCCTCAGATGTTAGCAATCAGCCCCAGCATTTT

v_gene: TRBV28
j_gene: TRBJ2-7
d_gene: NA
abundance: NA
CDR3aa: CASSFPRQHTSYEQYF
CDR3nt: TGTGCCAGCAGTTTCCCCAGACAGCACACCTCCTACGAGCAGTACTTC